The following is a TCR beta chain sequence with its context. Antigen specificity is unknown. This entry comes from a study of T cell repertoires in cytomegalovirus infection. This CDR3 spans 15 amino acids. V was shortened by 3 bases and J by 5 bases, with 16 bases between the two germline ends. Germline CDR1 is MDHEN and CDR2 is SYDVKM. TCRdb itself ran the reads through MiXCR, one entry per CDR3 protein. Of some 800,000 distinct CDR3 sequences listed, about 30% are singletons. The rearrangement joins TRBV28 to TRBJ2-5; maybe TRBD2 (6 bases). This sample comprised cultured CD8+ T cells from PBMCs, obtained from culture after CMV antigen stimulation. This sequence was found in a human donor in good health (CMV status not recorded). Some clones in this sample may be carry-over from other donors' samples. DNA of the CDR3: TGTGCCAGCAGTTTCGGGACTGAGGGCTCGGAGACCCAGTACTTC. Translated: CASSFGTEGSETQYF.